This TCR beta chain was identified during a study of shared clonotypes between healthy human individuals. Trimming stripped 5 bases from V and 0 bases from J, with 14 bases between. The CDR3 runs to 16 residues. Germline assignment: CDR1 SEHNR and CDR2 FQNEAQ (reference sequence). A note on this clone: The antigen is not known.

Assay execution proceeded at the deep level. TCRdb's copy holds only in-frame clones and misses some; the assay was immunoSEQ multiplex PCR. The sample includes some 1.5 million clones, under 99% seen only once; the top ten take about 0.45%. Study findings and constraints: Naive subsets generally had larger estimated richness than memory subsets.

The sequence derives from a man aged 25 to 45 in good health. Material for sequencing was naive CD4+ T cells sorted from blood. The subset denotes: CD45RA+ positively selected. The chain combines TRBV7-9 with TRBJ2-1; D is undetermined. CDR3 sequence: CASSTQALSSYNEQFF. The CDR3, as DNA: TGTGCCAGCAGCACCCAAGCGTTGAGCTCCTACAATGAGCAGTTCTTC.